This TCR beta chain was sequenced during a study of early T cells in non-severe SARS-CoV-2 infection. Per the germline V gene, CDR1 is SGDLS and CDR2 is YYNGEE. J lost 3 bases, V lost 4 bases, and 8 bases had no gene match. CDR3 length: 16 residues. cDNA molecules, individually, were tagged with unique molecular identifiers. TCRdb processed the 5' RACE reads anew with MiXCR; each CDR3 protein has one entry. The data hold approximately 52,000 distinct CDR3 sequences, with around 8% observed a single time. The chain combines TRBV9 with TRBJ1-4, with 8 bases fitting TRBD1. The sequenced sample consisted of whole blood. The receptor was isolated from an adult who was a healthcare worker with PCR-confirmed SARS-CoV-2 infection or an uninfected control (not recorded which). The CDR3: CASSRQGISPNEKLFF. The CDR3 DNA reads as TGTGCCAGCAGCAGACAGGGGATAAGTCCTAATGAAAAACTGTTTTTT.